Listed below are T cell receptor beta chains from one sample, sequenced in a study of T cell responses to AZD1222 COVID-19 vaccine. TCRdb's table, derived via immunoSEQ multiplex PCR, lists solely in-frame clones and lacks some. The data hold some 150,000 clones, with roughly nine tenths observed a single time. This specimen consisted of peripheral blood, obtained on day 0 of AZD1222 vaccination. These receptors were obtained from an adult in good health. The CDR3 runs from the conserved cysteine through the conserved F or W. The D gene is left open where the match is weak. Clone size is not always given. Where it is, it says once, few, many or a class for expanded clones.

J gene | D gene | V gene | clone size | CDR3 DNA | CDR3 protein
TRBJ1-5 | NA | TRBV19 | NA | TGTGCCAGTAGTATAGTTCAGGCGGAAAATCAGCCCCAGCATTTT | CASSIVQAENQPQHF
TRBJ1-1 | NA | TRBV2 | NA | TGTGCCAGCAGTGAAATGGGAGTAAACACTGAAGCTTTCTTT | CASSEMGVNTEAFF
TRBJ1-2 | TRBD1 | TRBV27 | NA | TGTGCCAGCAGTTTATGGGGACAGGGAGACTACACCTTC | CASSLWGQGDYTF
TRBJ2-5 | NA | TRBV5-1 | NA | TGCGCCAGCAGCTCTTTACCCACAGGGACAGAGACCCAGTACTTC | CASSSLPTGTETQYF
TRBJ2-7 | NA | TRBV12-3/TRBV12-4 | NA | TGTGCCAGCAGTTTATCTTGGGCATACGAGCAGTACTTC | CASSLSWAYEQYF
TRBJ2-1 | NA | TRBV10-3 | NA | TGTGCCATCAGTGGCGGAGACGGACAAAACAATGAGCAGTTCTTC | CAISGGDGQNNEQFF
TRBJ1-2 | NA | TRBV11-2 | once | TGTGCCAGCAGCTTCAGTACCACTAACTATGGCTACACCTTC | CASSFSTTNYGYTF
TRBJ2-1 | TRBD2 | TRBV6-5 | NA | TGTGCCAGCAGATTAGCGGGGGGGCCCGATGAGCAGTTCTTC | CASRLAGGPDEQFF
TRBJ1-1 | NA | TRBV24-1 | NA | TGTGCCACCAGTGATTTCGGCCGGCCGGGTGGGGACGTAGCTTTCTTT | CATSDFGRPGGDVAFF
TRBJ1-4 | NA | TRBV19 | NA | TGTGCCAGTAGTATCCAAGGCAGTGAAAAACTGTTTTTT | CASSIQGSEKLFF
TRBJ2-1 | TRBD2 | TRBV7-8 | NA | TGTGCCAGCAGCTCTTCACTAGCGGGAGGTTCCAATGAGCAGTTCTTC | CASSSSLAGGSNEQFF
TRBJ1-2 | NA | TRBV5-1 | NA | TGCGCCAGCAGCCTCACCGGAGCCCCTAACTATGGCTACACCTTC | CASSLTGAPNYGYTF
TRBJ1-2 | TRBD1 | TRBV11-3 | NA | TGTGCCAGCAGCACCCCCCGGACAGGGCGCCATGGCTACACCTTC | CASSTPRTGRHGYTF
TRBJ2-1 | TRBD2 | TRBV28 | once | TGTGCCAGCTTAACTAAGTCCGCGGGGGGTTTGAATGAGCAGTTCTTC | CASLTKSAGGLNEQFF
TRBJ1-5 | NA | TRBV24-1 | once | TGTGCCACCAGTGGGGAGGGGGAAGGCCAGCCCCAGCATTTT | CATSGEGEGQPQHF
TRBJ1-5 | NA | TRBV28 | NA | TGTGCCAGCAGTTTGGGACAAAGCAATCAGCCCCAGCATTTT | CASSLGQSNQPQHF
TRBJ1-6 | TRBD1 | TRBV14 | NA | TGTGCCAGCAGCCAAGGGACAGGGGCTCGAAGCTCCTATAATTCACCCCTCCACTTT | CASSQGTGARSSYNSPLHF
TRBJ1-1 | NA | TRBV2 | few | TGTGCCAGCAGTCCCCAGACTAGGGGATGGACTGAAGCTTTCTTT | CASSPQTRGWTEAFF
TRBJ1-1 | TRBD1 | TRBV29-1 | NA | TGCAGCGCCCGACAGGGAGGCACTGAAGCTTTCTTT | CSARQGGTEAFF
TRBJ1-4 | TRBD1 | TRBV13 | NA | TGTGCCAGCAGCTCCGGGACAGGGGCGGAAAAACTGTTTTTT | CASSSGTGAEKLFF
TRBJ1-2 | NA | TRBV20-1 | NA | TGCAGTGCTCCGGACTATGGCTACACCTTC | CSAPDYGYTF
TRBJ1-5 | NA | TRBV15 | NA | TGTGCCACCAGCAGAGAACGGGGATCGACTCAGCCCCAGCATTTT | CATSRERGSTQPQHF
TRBJ1-2 | NA | TRBV2 | NA | TGTGCCAGCAGTGAGGAAGGACTTAGCTATGGCTACACCTTC | CASSEEGLSYGYTF
TRBJ1-2 | NA | TRBV29-1 | NA | TGCAGCGTTGGAGGGGAACTCTATGGCTACACCTTC | CSVGGELYGYTF
TRBJ2-1 | NA | TRBV6-5 | NA | TGTGCCAGCCGAATGGAAGGTATTAAGGTCAATGAGCAGTTCTTC | CASRMEGIKVNEQFF